Listed below are T cell receptor beta chains from one sample, sequenced in a study of blood T cell repertoires in COVID-19. Assay: immunoSEQ multiplex PCR; the TCRdb copy retains only in-frame clones and omits some. The top ten clones hold more than 1% of a sample with about 160,000 clones, about 85% of them seen once. The sample was peripheral blood. Source of these receptors: a man between 35 and 55 years old with acute or convalescent COVID-19. The CDR3 runs from the conserved cysteine through the conserved F or W. A D gene is named only where the DNA matches it firmly. A clone size is listed for some rows: how often the clone was seen (once, few, many), or a class if it is expanded.

TRBJ2-1	TRBV4-1	NA	NA	15	CASSQDRVVYNEQFF	TGCGCCAGCAGCCAAGACAGGGTGGTCTACAATGAGCAGTTCTTC
TRBJ1-6	TRBV5-1	NA	NA	19	CASSLRWTQGPKMVSPLHF	TGCGCCAGCAGCTTGAGGTGGACACAGGGCCCGAAGATGGTTTCACCCCTCCACTTT
TRBJ1-5	TRBV7-7	TRBD1	NA	20	CASSLLPRTGGCYSNQPQHF	TGTGCTAGCAGCTTATTGCCTCGGACAGGGGGCTGCTATAGCAATCAGCCCCAGCATTTT
TRBJ1-2	TRBV20-1	TRBD1	few	14	CSASGGQGKVGYTF	TGCAGTGCAAGTGGGGGACAGGGGAAAGTTGGCTACACCTTC
TRBJ1-1	TRBV5-1	TRBD1	NA	15	CASSPRTGGDTEAFF	TGCGCCAGCAGCCCCCGGACAGGGGGTGACACTGAAGCTTTCTTT
TRBJ1-1	TRBV28	NA	NA	13	CASSLSRGLEAFF	TGTGCCAGCAGTTTATCTCGGGGGTTGGAAGCTTTCTTT
TRBJ2-5	TRBV19	TRBD1	few	16	CASSISGQGFKETQYF	TGTGCCAGTAGTATTTCCGGACAGGGTTTTAAAGAGACCCAGTACTTC
TRBJ2-7	TRBV6-6	TRBD2	NA	17	CASSPSGTSGGTYEQYF	TGTGCCAGCAGTCCGTCCGGGACTAGCGGGGGGACCTACGAGCAGTACTTC
TRBJ2-1	TRBV9	TRBD2	NA	13	CASSVSAGTVGFF	TGTGCCAGCAGCGTATCAGCGGGGACCGTGGGGTTCTTC
TRBJ2-3	TRBV7-9	NA	NA	17	CASSSWEGQQVTDTQYF	TGTGCCAGCAGCTCCTGGGAAGGACAGCAAGTGACAGATACGCAGTATTTT
TRBJ2-7	TRBV28	NA	NA	14	CASSPIGGSYEQYF	TGTGCCAGCAGCCCCATCGGGGGTTCCTACGAGCAGTACTTC
TRBJ1-1	TRBV7-3	NA	NA	13	CASSLDTGSEAFF	TGTGCCAGCAGCTTAGACACAGGAAGCGAAGCTTTCTTT
TRBJ1-2	TRBV5-1	NA	NA	16	CASSLIAGDSNYGYTF	TGCGCCAGCAGCTTGATCGCGGGGGACTCTAACTATGGCTACACCTTC
TRBJ2-6	TRBV7-2	NA	NA	15	CASSPQISGANVLTF	TGTGCCAGCAGCCCACAGATCTCTGGGGCCAACGTCCTGACTTTC
TRBJ2-2	TRBV25-1	TRBD2	NA	12	CASGGDTGELFF	TGTGCCAGCGGGGGGGACACCGGGGAGCTGTTTTTT
TRBJ1-1	TRBV19	TRBD1	NA	15	CASSMAGGMNTEAFF	TGTGCCAGTAGTATGGCAGGGGGAATGAACACTGAAGCTTTCTTT
TRBJ1-2	TRBV7-9	NA	NA	15	CASSVDSLANYGYTF	TGTGCCAGCAGCGTGGACAGCCTCGCTAACTATGGCTACACCTTC
TRBJ1-1	TRBV28	TRBD1	NA	14	CASSSDRGNTEAFF	TGTGCCAGCAGTTCTGACAGGGGGAACACTGAAGCTTTCTTT
TRBJ2-1	TRBV27	TRBD1	NA	15	CASSFGQGVGDEQFF	TGTGCCAGCAGTTTTGGGCAGGGGGTTGGCGATGAGCAGTTCTTC
TRBJ2-7	TRBV5-1	NA	once	14	CASSQQVGVDEQYF	TGCGCCAGCAGCCAGCAGGTGGGAGTGGATGAGCAGTACTTC